These T cell receptor beta chains were read from a single sample in a study of T cells in Graves' hyperthyroidism and ophthalmopathy. TCRdb reanalysed the multiplex PCR reads using MiXCR and keeps one entry per CDR3 protein. The repertoire holds hundreds of thousands of distinct CDR3 sequences, with over 35% as singletons. Sequencing was done on a sample of blood. All receptors derive from a man younger than 35 with Graves' hyperthyroidism. CDR3s include the opening cysteine and the closing phenylalanine or tryptophan. The order of the fields is D gene, clone size, V gene, J gene, CDR3 protein, CDR3 DNA. The D gene is left open where the match is weak. Clone size appears in some rows only: once, few, many, or a class for an expanded clone.

TRBD2,NA,TRBV11-1,TRBJ2-1,CASSFSGTEQFF,TGTGCCAGCAGCTTTAGCGGGACTGAGCAGTTCTTC
TRBD1,NA,TRBV2,TRBJ2-7,CASSFGTGMTEQYF,TGTGCCAGCAGTTTCGGGACAGGGATGACCGAGCAGTACTTC
NA,NA,TRBV20-1,TRBJ2-5,CSARDVMDPTLMAQYF,TGCAGTGCTAGAGACGTAATGGACCCAACACTCATGGCCCAGTACTTC
NA,few,TRBV20-1,TRBJ2-7,CSARDMTRGAYEQYF,TGCAGTGCTAGAGATATGACGAGGGGGGCCTACGAGCAGTACTTC
NA,once,TRBV29-1,TRBJ2-7,CSARRDIYYEQYF,TGCAGCGCCCGACGGGACATCTACTACGAGCAGTACTTC
NA,few,TRBV29-1,TRBJ1-2,CSVEDGQSGYGYTF,TGCAGCGTTGAAGATGGGCAGAGCGGCTATGGCTACACCTTC
NA,NA,TRBV4-1,TRBJ1-2,CASSQDTVEGYTF,TGCGCCAGCAGCCAAGATACTGTAGAAGGCTACACCTTC
TRBD1,NA,TRBV20-1,TRBJ1-2,CSASDRGWNGYTF,TGCAGTGCTAGTGACAGGGGGTGGAATGGCTACACCTTC
NA,many,TRBV7-2,TRBJ2-7,CASSLVYEGEQYF,TGTGCCAGCAGCTTAGTTTACGAGGGGGAGCAGTACTTC
NA,many,TRBV29-1,TRBJ2-7,CSVEGTDSYEQYF,TGCAGCGTTGAAGGGACTGACTCCTACGAGCAGTACTTC
NA,few,TRBV11-1,TRBJ2-5,CASSPDTYQYQETQYF,TGTGCCAGCAGCCCAGACACCTACCAGTACCAAGAGACCCAGTACTTC
TRBD1,once,TRBV29-1,TRBJ1-1,CSTQDRGGTEAFF,TGCAGCACCCAGGACAGGGGAGGTACTGAAGCTTTCTTT
NA,NA,TRBV15,TRBJ1-5,CATSRDREGNQPQHF,TGTGCCACCAGCAGAGATCGAGAGGGCAATCAGCCCCAGCATTTT
TRBD1,NA,TRBV29-1,TRBJ2-7,CSVFLGTGGLEQYF,TGCAGCGTATTTCTGGGGACAGGGGGTCTCGAGCAGTACTTC
NA,NA,TRBV9,TRBJ1-5,CASSHYPQGRNQPQHF,TGTGCCAGCAGCCACTATCCACAGGGACGCAATCAGCCCCAGCATTTT
NA,NA,TRBV7-2,TRBJ1-1,CASSTPREHTGILNTEAFF,TGTGCCAGCAGCACGCCCCGCGAACATACAGGGATCTTGAACACTGAAGCTTTCTTT
NA,many,TRBV7-9,TRBJ1-5,CASSRTGHQPQHF,TGTGCCAGCAGTCGTACAGGGCATCAGCCCCAGCATTTT
NA,few,TRBV20-1,TRBJ1-2,CSAQQRNLNYGYTF,TGCAGTGCTCAACAGCGGAATTTAAACTATGGCTACACCTTC
NA,NA,TRBV5-1,TRBJ1-1,CASNQGTEAFF,TGCGCCAGCAATCAGGGGACTGAAGCTTTCTTT
TRBD2,few,TRBV13,TRBJ2-2,CASSPQTSGRAANTGELFF,TGTGCCAGCAGCCCCCAGACTAGCGGGAGGGCCGCGAACACCGGGGAGCTGTTTTTT
NA,many,TRBV7-9,TRBJ1-4,CASSFGAEKLFF,TGTGCCAGCAGCTTTGGGGCTGAAAAACTGTTTTTT
NA,few,TRBV5-6,TRBJ2-6,CASSLYASSGANVLTF,TGTGCCAGCAGCCTCTACGCAAGCTCTGGGGCCAACGTCCTGACTTTC
TRBD1,many,TRBV10-3,TRBJ1-1,CAISEMTGSNTEAFF,TGTGCCATCAGTGAAATGACAGGGTCGAACACTGAAGCTTTCTTT
NA,few,TRBV6-5,TRBJ2-7,CASSEALGPRVDEQYF,TGTGCCAGCAGTGAAGCACTGGGACCGAGAGTTGACGAGCAGTACTTC
NA,NA,TRBV19,TRBJ1-2,CASSYLEYGYTF,TGTGCCAGTAGTTACCTCGAGTATGGCTACACCTTC
TRBD1,few,TRBV12-3/TRBV12-4,TRBJ1-4,CASSPRQGIANEKLFF,TGTGCCAGCAGTCCCCGACAGGGGATAGCTAATGAAAAACTGTTTTTT
TRBD1,few,TRBV5-1,TRBJ2-7,CASSTGQGTTDEQYF,TGCGCCAGCAGCACCGGACAGGGCACCACGGACGAGCAGTACTTC
NA,many,TRBV7-9,TRBJ1-3,CASSLLGSGNTIYF,TGTGCCAGCAGCTTATTGGGGTCAGGAAACACCATATATTTT
NA,NA,TRBV6-5,TRBJ1-2,CASSYGGASGGYTF,TGTGCCAGCAGTTACGGGGGGGCATCGGGTGGCTACACCTTC
NA,many,TRBV15,TRBJ1-5,CATSRNQEDQPQHF,TGTGCCACCAGCAGGAATCAGGAGGATCAGCCCCAGCATTTT
NA,NA,TRBV7-3,TRBJ2-2,CASSPDREAGELFF,TGTGCCAGCAGCCCCGACAGGGAGGCCGGGGAGCTGTTTTTT
NA,NA,TRBV5-1,TRBJ2-2,CASSLVAGALLTGELFF,TGCGCCAGCAGCTTGGTTGCGGGGGCCCTCCTCACCGGGGAGCTGTTTTTT
NA,many,TRBV19,TRBJ1-2,CASSIEERYYGYTF,TGTGCCAGTAGTATAGAGGAGAGGTACTATGGCTACACCTTC
NA,many,TRBV7-6,TRBJ1-4,CASSLVQGPFEKLFF,TGTGCCAGCAGCTTAGTTCAGGGCCCATTCGAAAAACTGTTTTTT
NA,NA,TRBV6-5,TRBJ1-1,CASSADGEAFF,TGTGCCAGCAGTGCGGACGGTGAAGCTTTCTTT
NA,many,TRBV19,TRBJ1-3,CASIGTHSGNTIYF,TGTGCCAGTATAGGCACACACTCTGGAAACACCATATATTTT
TRBD1,NA,TRBV7-9,TRBJ1-4,CASSFRGGQDNEKLFF,TGTGCCAGCAGCTTTAGGGGGGGACAGGATAATGAAAAACTGTTTTTT
TRBD1,many,TRBV7-2,TRBJ1-3,CASSYGQGLLF,TGTGCCAGCAGTTACGGACAGGGCTTGCTATTT
NA,many,TRBV2,TRBJ1-1,CATLGGRTEAFF,TGTGCCACACTCGGGGGGCGTACTGAAGCTTTCTTT
TRBD2,NA,TRBV9,TRBJ2-5,CASGRGGLTQYF,TGTGCCAGCGGGCGCGGGGGGTTGACCCAGTACTTC
NA,NA,TRBV14,TRBJ1-5,CASSQSRYQPQHF,TGTGCCAGCAGCCAAAGCCGGTATCAGCCCCAGCATTTT